A selection of T cell receptor beta chains follows, all from one sample in a study of blood T cell repertoires in COVID-19. Generated by immunoSEQ multiplex PCR, the TCRdb table keeps only in-frame clones and is missing some. In the table there are some 140,000 clones, 60% to 80% of which are singletons. The sequenced sample was peripheral blood. The source of these receptors is a man in his 60s who had recovered from COVID-19. CDR3s include the opening cysteine and the closing phenylalanine or tryptophan. Fields, in order: clone size, J gene, V gene, CDR3 length, D gene, CDR3 DNA, CDR3 protein. A D gene is named only where the DNA matches it firmly. The size of a clone is reported for some rows only, either as once, few or many, or as a class for expanded clones.

clone size: NA
J gene: TRBJ1-2
V gene: TRBV7-2
CDR3 length: 12
D gene: NA
CDR3 DNA: TGTGCCAGCAGCTATGGACTCTATGGCTACACCTTC
CDR3 protein: CASSYGLYGYTF

clone size: once
J gene: TRBJ1-4
V gene: TRBV2
CDR3 length: 11
D gene: NA
CDR3 DNA: TGTGCCGGGGGCCGGGGTGAAAAACTGTTTTTT
CDR3 protein: CAGGRGEKLFF

clone size: NA
J gene: TRBJ2-1
V gene: TRBV28
CDR3 length: 17
D gene: NA
CDR3 DNA: TGTGCCAGCAATTGGGGGCGGTGGGGGATCTCCTACAATGAGCAGTTCTTC
CDR3 protein: CASNWGRWGISYNEQFF

clone size: few
J gene: TRBJ1-5
V gene: TRBV29-1
CDR3 length: 12
D gene: TRBD1
CDR3 DNA: TGCAGCGTAAAGGGACAGAATCAGCCCCAGCATTTT
CDR3 protein: CSVKGQNQPQHF

clone size: NA
J gene: TRBJ1-5
V gene: TRBV6-2/TRBV6-3
CDR3 length: 14
D gene: TRBD1
CDR3 DNA: TGTGCCAGCAGTTCCGACAGGGAAGGTCAGCCCCAGCATTTT
CDR3 protein: CASSSDREGQPQHF

clone size: NA
J gene: TRBJ1-4
V gene: TRBV4-1
CDR3 length: 15
D gene: NA
CDR3 DNA: TGCGCCAGCAGCTCCCCGACAGTCTCAAATGAAAAACTGTTTTTT
CDR3 protein: CASSSPTVSNEKLFF

clone size: NA
J gene: TRBJ1-3
V gene: TRBV28
CDR3 length: 18
D gene: TRBD1
CDR3 DNA: TGTGCCAGCAGTCCCATTACCACAGGGGTTGCCTCTGGAAACACCATATATTTT
CDR3 protein: CASSPITTGVASGNTIYF

clone size: NA
J gene: TRBJ2-7
V gene: TRBV28
CDR3 length: 15
D gene: TRBD1
CDR3 DNA: TGTGCCAGCAGTCCTCACCGGGACAGGGACAACGAGCAGTACTTC
CDR3 protein: CASSPHRDRDNEQYF

clone size: few
J gene: TRBJ2-2
V gene: TRBV7-9
CDR3 length: 14
D gene: TRBD1
CDR3 DNA: TGTGCCAGCAGCTTTCCAGGGGGCACCGGGGAGCTGTTTTTT
CDR3 protein: CASSFPGGTGELFF

clone size: NA
J gene: TRBJ1-6
V gene: TRBV11-2
CDR3 length: 13
D gene: NA
CDR3 DNA: TGTGCCAGCAGCTTCGGTGAAGGGGCACCCCTCCACTTT
CDR3 protein: CASSFGEGAPLHF

clone size: NA
J gene: TRBJ1-1
V gene: TRBV19
CDR3 length: 13
D gene: TRBD1
CDR3 DNA: TGTGCCAGTCTGAAACAGGGGGGGTCTGAAGCTTTCTTT
CDR3 protein: CASLKQGGSEAFF

clone size: NA
J gene: TRBJ1-5
V gene: TRBV6-5
CDR3 length: 12
D gene: NA
CDR3 DNA: TGTGCCACCAAAAGGGGTGATCAGCCCCAGCATTTT
CDR3 protein: CATKRGDQPQHF

clone size: NA
J gene: TRBJ1-4
V gene: TRBV10-3
CDR3 length: 14
D gene: NA
CDR3 DNA: TGTGCCATCAGTGAAGAGGGCCCTAATGAAAAACTGTTTTTT
CDR3 protein: CAISEEGPNEKLFF

clone size: NA
J gene: TRBJ1-1
V gene: TRBV19
CDR3 length: 13
D gene: NA
CDR3 DNA: TGTGCCAGTACCCTCGGACACTCCACTGAAGCTTTCTTT
CDR3 protein: CASTLGHSTEAFF

clone size: NA
J gene: TRBJ1-3
V gene: TRBV3-1/TRBV3-2
CDR3 length: 11
D gene: NA
CDR3 DNA: TGTGCCAGCAGCCCCGGGGGCACCATATATTTT
CDR3 protein: CASSPGGTIYF

clone size: few
J gene: TRBJ2-7
V gene: TRBV11-1
CDR3 length: 13
D gene: TRBD1
CDR3 DNA: TGTGCCAGCAGCTTGGACAGGGTGCACGAGCAGTACTTC
CDR3 protein: CASSLDRVHEQYF

clone size: NA
J gene: TRBJ2-3
V gene: TRBV19
CDR3 length: 14
D gene: NA
CDR3 DNA: TGTGCCAGTAGTATAGGCCAGGGGATTAATACGCAGTATTTT
CDR3 protein: CASSIGQGINTQYF

clone size: NA
J gene: TRBJ1-1
V gene: TRBV7-2
CDR3 length: 14
D gene: NA
CDR3 DNA: TGTGCCAGCAGCAGTTGGCAAGAAAATATTGAAGCTTTCTTT
CDR3 protein: CASSSWQENIEAFF

clone size: NA
J gene: TRBJ2-2
V gene: TRBV7-6
CDR3 length: 12
D gene: NA
CDR3 DNA: TGTGCCAGCAGCTTAGCCTCCGGGGAGCTGTTTTTT
CDR3 protein: CASSLASGELFF

clone size: NA
J gene: TRBJ2-7
V gene: TRBV7-2
CDR3 length: 14
D gene: NA
CDR3 DNA: TGTGCCAGCAGCGCCGGGGGAGGGACATACGAGCAGTACTTC
CDR3 protein: CASSAGGGTYEQYF

clone size: NA
J gene: TRBJ1-1
V gene: TRBV6-6
CDR3 length: 16
D gene: NA
CDR3 DNA: TGTGCCAGCAGCCGGTCTGCAGGTTCGGTGAACACTGAAGCTTTCTTT
CDR3 protein: CASSRSAGSVNTEAFF

clone size: NA
J gene: TRBJ1-4
V gene: TRBV6-4
CDR3 length: 14
D gene: TRBD1
CDR3 DNA: TGTGCCAGCAGTAGGGAACAGGGGGATGAAAAACTGTTTTTT
CDR3 protein: CASSREQGDEKLFF

clone size: NA
J gene: TRBJ2-3
V gene: TRBV19
CDR3 length: 14
D gene: TRBD2
CDR3 DNA: TGTGCCAGTAGTGGCGGGAGAGGGGCAGATACGCAGTATTTT
CDR3 protein: CASSGGRGADTQYF

clone size: few
J gene: TRBJ2-2
V gene: TRBV28
CDR3 length: 13
D gene: NA
CDR3 DNA: TGTGCCAGTTCGGCCCGGGTGGCCGGGGAGCTGTTTTTT
CDR3 protein: CASSARVAGELFF

clone size: NA
J gene: TRBJ1-1
V gene: TRBV23-1
CDR3 length: 11
D gene: NA
CDR3 DNA: TGCGCCAGCAGCAACCGGGGATTGGCTTTCTTT
CDR3 protein: CASSNRGLAFF

clone size: NA
J gene: TRBJ1-3
V gene: TRBV10-3
CDR3 length: 16
D gene: NA
CDR3 DNA: TGTGCCATCAGTGAGTCGGGCAGGCCCTCTGGAAACACCATATATTTT
CDR3 protein: CAISESGRPSGNTIYF

clone size: few
J gene: TRBJ1-1
V gene: TRBV6-6
CDR3 length: 12
D gene: NA
CDR3 DNA: TGTGCCAGCAATCTGGGCGACATCGCAGCTTTCTTT
CDR3 protein: CASNLGDIAAFF

clone size: once
J gene: TRBJ2-3
V gene: TRBV24-1
CDR3 length: 14
D gene: TRBD1
CDR3 DNA: TGTGCCACGAGGGACAGTCTTAGCACAGATACGCAGTATTTT
CDR3 protein: CATRDSLSTDTQYF

clone size: NA
J gene: TRBJ1-4
V gene: TRBV9
CDR3 length: 17
D gene: TRBD1
CDR3 DNA: TGTGCCAGCAGCGCTCGGGACAGGGTAACCGCTAATGAAAAACTGTTTTTT
CDR3 protein: CASSARDRVTANEKLFF

clone size: NA
J gene: TRBJ2-5
V gene: TRBV7-9
CDR3 length: 16
D gene: NA
CDR3 DNA: TGTGCCAGCAGCCCGGGACTCGCCCTGTACCAAGAGACCCAGTACTTC
CDR3 protein: CASSPGLALYQETQYF

clone size: few
J gene: TRBJ1-5
V gene: TRBV19
CDR3 length: 13
D gene: NA
CDR3 DNA: TGTGCCAGTAGTCACAGGGATAATCAGCCCCAGCATTTT
CDR3 protein: CASSHRDNQPQHF

clone size: NA
J gene: TRBJ1-2
V gene: TRBV7-2
CDR3 length: 14
D gene: NA
CDR3 DNA: TGTGCCAGCAGCTTCAGCGGGGGGGCGCAAGGCTACACCTTC
CDR3 protein: CASSFSGGAQGYTF

clone size: NA
J gene: TRBJ2-3
V gene: TRBV7-6
CDR3 length: 16
D gene: TRBD2
CDR3 DNA: TGTGCCAGCAGCTTAGCGCCTAGCGGGGGGGCAGATACGCAGTATTTT
CDR3 protein: CASSLAPSGGADTQYF

clone size: few
J gene: TRBJ2-3
V gene: TRBV7-8
CDR3 length: 15
D gene: TRBD2
CDR3 DNA: TGTGCCAGCAGCTTAGGACTAGCGGGGATCGGCGGGCAGTATTTT
CDR3 protein: CASSLGLAGIGGQYF

clone size: NA
J gene: TRBJ1-1
V gene: TRBV7-9
CDR3 length: 13
D gene: NA
CDR3 DNA: TGTGCCAGCAGCTTGACGACAGCAACTGAAGCTTTCTTT
CDR3 protein: CASSLTTATEAFF

clone size: many
J gene: TRBJ1-6
V gene: TRBV11-3
CDR3 length: 13
D gene: NA
CDR3 DNA: TGTGCCAGCAGCTTAGGGGGCTCTTCACCCCTCCACTTT
CDR3 protein: CASSLGGSSPLHF

clone size: NA
J gene: TRBJ2-7
V gene: TRBV4-2
CDR3 length: 17
D gene: TRBD2
CDR3 DNA: TGTGCCAGCAGCCATCCAAGACCTAGCGGGGTTAGCTACGAGCAGTACTTC
CDR3 protein: CASSHPRPSGVSYEQYF

clone size: NA
J gene: TRBJ1-1
V gene: TRBV28
CDR3 length: 15
D gene: TRBD1
CDR3 DNA: TGTGCCAGCGGACCTCCGACAGGGGAAGACACTGAAGCTTTCTTT
CDR3 protein: CASGPPTGEDTEAFF

clone size: many
J gene: TRBJ2-3
V gene: TRBV7-2
CDR3 length: 14
D gene: TRBD2
CDR3 DNA: TGTGCCGGTAGCGGGAGGGCCTTAACAGATACGCAGTATTTT
CDR3 protein: CAGSGRALTDTQYF

clone size: NA
J gene: TRBJ2-2
V gene: TRBV6-4
CDR3 length: 15
D gene: TRBD1
CDR3 DNA: TGTGCCAGCAGAGGAGACAGGGCCAACACCGGGGAGCTGTTTTTT
CDR3 protein: CASRGDRANTGELFF

clone size: NA
J gene: TRBJ1-4
V gene: TRBV19
CDR3 length: 16
D gene: TRBD1
CDR3 DNA: TGTGCCACTTCAGGGGGGCGCACCGCAACTAATGAAAAACTGTTTTTT
CDR3 protein: CATSGGRTATNEKLFF

clone size: NA
J gene: TRBJ1-6
V gene: TRBV28
CDR3 length: 15
D gene: NA
CDR3 DNA: TGTGCCAGCCTCAGGGCTAGCTCCTATAATTCACCCCTCCACTTT
CDR3 protein: CASLRASSYNSPLHF

clone size: NA
J gene: TRBJ1-3
V gene: TRBV9
CDR3 length: 14
D gene: NA
CDR3 DNA: TGTGCCAGCAGCGTGGGGAGCTCTGGAAACACCATATATTTT
CDR3 protein: CASSVGSSGNTIYF

clone size: NA
J gene: TRBJ1-2
V gene: TRBV3-1/TRBV3-2
CDR3 length: 12
D gene: NA
CDR3 DNA: TGTGCCAGCAGCTCCTGGGACTTGGGCTACACCTTC
CDR3 protein: CASSSWDLGYTF

clone size: NA
J gene: TRBJ2-3
V gene: TRBV28
CDR3 length: 15
D gene: TRBD1
CDR3 DNA: TGTGCCAGCAGTTTAAGACAGGGACGTTCAGATACGCAGTATTTT
CDR3 protein: CASSLRQGRSDTQYF

clone size: few
J gene: TRBJ2-3
V gene: TRBV18
CDR3 length: 17
D gene: TRBD2
CDR3 DNA: TGTGCCAGCTCACCAGGACTAGCGGGAGTAAGTGCAGATACGCAGTATTTT
CDR3 protein: CASSPGLAGVSADTQYF

clone size: NA
J gene: TRBJ2-2
V gene: TRBV4-3
CDR3 length: 19
D gene: TRBD2
CDR3 DNA: TGCGCCAGCAGCCAGCTGGGACTAGCGGGGGCCACGAAGCCCGGGGAGCTGTTTTTT
CDR3 protein: CASSQLGLAGATKPGELFF

clone size: few
J gene: TRBJ2-3
V gene: TRBV7-9
CDR3 length: 15
D gene: TRBD1
CDR3 DNA: TGTGCCAGCAGCCAGAACAGGGGTCCAGGAGATACGCAGTATTTT
CDR3 protein: CASSQNRGPGDTQYF

clone size: once
J gene: TRBJ1-4
V gene: TRBV18
CDR3 length: 15
D gene: NA
CDR3 DNA: TGTGCCAGCTCACCCGGTATAGTGCTTAATGAAAAACTGTTTTTT
CDR3 protein: CASSPGIVLNEKLFF

clone size: NA
J gene: TRBJ1-1
V gene: TRBV7-2
CDR3 length: 14
D gene: NA
CDR3 DNA: TGTGCCAGCAGCTTAGTTCACTTGAACACTGAAGCTTTCTTT
CDR3 protein: CASSLVHLNTEAFF

clone size: NA
J gene: TRBJ2-1
V gene: TRBV10-2
CDR3 length: 17
D gene: TRBD2
CDR3 DNA: TGCGCCAGCAGTGATTCGTCCCGACTAGCGGGAGCCCTTGAGCAGTTCTTC
CDR3 protein: CASSDSSRLAGALEQFF

clone size: NA
J gene: TRBJ2-3
V gene: TRBV24-1
CDR3 length: 17
D gene: TRBD2
CDR3 DNA: TGTGCCACCAGTGATGGACGGACTAGCGCTGGGACAGATACGCAGTATTTT
CDR3 protein: CATSDGRTSAGTDTQYF

clone size: NA
J gene: TRBJ1-2
V gene: TRBV19
CDR3 length: 14
D gene: NA
CDR3 DNA: TGTGCCAGTAACTCGGGGGGCAGCACCTATGGCTACACCTTC
CDR3 protein: CASNSGGSTYGYTF